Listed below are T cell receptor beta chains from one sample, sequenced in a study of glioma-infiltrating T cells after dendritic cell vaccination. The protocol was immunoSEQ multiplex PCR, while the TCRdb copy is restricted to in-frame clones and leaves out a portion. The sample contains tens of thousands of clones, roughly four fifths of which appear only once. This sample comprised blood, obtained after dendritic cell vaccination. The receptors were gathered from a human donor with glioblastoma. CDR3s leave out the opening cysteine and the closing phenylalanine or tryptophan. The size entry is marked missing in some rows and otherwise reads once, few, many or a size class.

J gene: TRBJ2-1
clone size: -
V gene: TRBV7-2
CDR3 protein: ASSLWTGTNNEQF

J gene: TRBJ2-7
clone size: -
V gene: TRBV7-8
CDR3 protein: ASSLQPPGSAEQY

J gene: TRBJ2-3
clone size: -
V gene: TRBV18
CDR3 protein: ASSPASDSTDTQY

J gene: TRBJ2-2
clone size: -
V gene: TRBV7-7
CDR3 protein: ASSWASTGELF

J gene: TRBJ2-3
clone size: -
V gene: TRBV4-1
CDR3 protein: ASSSPGGDTDTQY

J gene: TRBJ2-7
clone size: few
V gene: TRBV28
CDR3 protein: ASSFTPPPYEQY

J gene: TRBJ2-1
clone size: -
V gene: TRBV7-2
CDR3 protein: ASRTSGGDSEQF

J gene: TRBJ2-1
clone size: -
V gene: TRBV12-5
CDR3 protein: ASGLGQDYNEQF

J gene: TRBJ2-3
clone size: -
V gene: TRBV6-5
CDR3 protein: ASSPQGLRADTQY

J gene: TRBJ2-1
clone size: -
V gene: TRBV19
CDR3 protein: ASSMSGGRTRINEQF

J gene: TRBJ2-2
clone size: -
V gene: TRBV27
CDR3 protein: ASSLRLAGATTGELF

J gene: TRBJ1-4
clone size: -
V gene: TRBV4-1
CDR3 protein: ASSQDYATGFNEKLF

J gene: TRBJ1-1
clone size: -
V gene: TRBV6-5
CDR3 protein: ASTWGSGTEAF

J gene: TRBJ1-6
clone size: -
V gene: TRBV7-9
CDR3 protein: ASSRGTGRINSPLH

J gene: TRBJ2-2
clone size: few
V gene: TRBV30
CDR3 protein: AWRGRGSSTGELF

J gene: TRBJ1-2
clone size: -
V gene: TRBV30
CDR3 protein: AWGGDLQVHGYT

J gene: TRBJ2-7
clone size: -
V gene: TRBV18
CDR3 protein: ASSPMGGYEQY

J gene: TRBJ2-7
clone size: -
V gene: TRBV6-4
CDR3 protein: ASSPSGQGFDEQY

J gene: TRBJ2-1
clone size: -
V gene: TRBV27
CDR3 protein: ASSFGGVGNEQF

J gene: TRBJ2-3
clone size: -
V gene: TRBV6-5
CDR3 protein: ASSYGGLDTQY

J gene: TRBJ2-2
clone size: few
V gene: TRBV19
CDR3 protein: ASSMGWGVNTGELF

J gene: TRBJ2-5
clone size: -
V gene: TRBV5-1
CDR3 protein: ASSPLAGRLETQY

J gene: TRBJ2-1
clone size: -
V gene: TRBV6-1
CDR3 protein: ASRGTIYNEQF

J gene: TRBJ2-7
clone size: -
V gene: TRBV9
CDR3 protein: ASSVDASSYEQY

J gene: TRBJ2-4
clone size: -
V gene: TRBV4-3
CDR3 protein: ASSQDPAPPSGD

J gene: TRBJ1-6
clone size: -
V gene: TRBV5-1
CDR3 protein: ASSLAGGGLSPLH

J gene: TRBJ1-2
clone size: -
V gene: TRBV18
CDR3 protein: ASSNTSGVPGYGYT

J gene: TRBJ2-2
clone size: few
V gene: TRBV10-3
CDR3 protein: AISESSTNTGELF

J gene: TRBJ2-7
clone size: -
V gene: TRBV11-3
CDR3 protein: ASSWDGGARY

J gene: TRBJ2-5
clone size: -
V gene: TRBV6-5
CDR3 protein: ASSYSGLIQY

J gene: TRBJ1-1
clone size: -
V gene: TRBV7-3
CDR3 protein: ASSDRDRGGNTEAF

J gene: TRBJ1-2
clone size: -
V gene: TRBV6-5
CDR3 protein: ASSLTGKGYGYT

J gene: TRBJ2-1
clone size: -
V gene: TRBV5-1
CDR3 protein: ASSLSLLLYNEQF

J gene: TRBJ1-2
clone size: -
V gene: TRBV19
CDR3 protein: ASSIERTANYGYT

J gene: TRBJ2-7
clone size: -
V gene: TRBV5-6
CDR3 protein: ASSGEDRGLFESYEQY

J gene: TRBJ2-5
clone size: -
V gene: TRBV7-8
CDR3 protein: ASSPAGETQY

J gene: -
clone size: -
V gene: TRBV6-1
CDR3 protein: ATEKQLNQPQY

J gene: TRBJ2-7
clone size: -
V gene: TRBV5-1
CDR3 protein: ASSSRTGFTYEQY

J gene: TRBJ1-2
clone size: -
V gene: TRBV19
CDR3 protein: ASYQVVDGYT

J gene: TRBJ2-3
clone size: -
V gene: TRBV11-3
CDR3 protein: ASSLIGSTDTQY

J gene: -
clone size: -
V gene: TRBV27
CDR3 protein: ASSRSRAYEQY

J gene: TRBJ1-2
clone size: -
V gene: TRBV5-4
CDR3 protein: ASSLIRDNGYT

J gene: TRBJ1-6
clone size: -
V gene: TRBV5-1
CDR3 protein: ASSLGGGQGHSPLH

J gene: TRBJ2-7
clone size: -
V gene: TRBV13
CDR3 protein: ASSTRGQVSYEQY

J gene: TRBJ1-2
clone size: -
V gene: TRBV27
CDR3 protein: ASSLRTGRGYGYT

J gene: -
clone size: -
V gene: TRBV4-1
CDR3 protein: ASSQGRLATYEQY

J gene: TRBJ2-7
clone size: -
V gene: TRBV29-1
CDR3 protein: SVASGKPYEQY

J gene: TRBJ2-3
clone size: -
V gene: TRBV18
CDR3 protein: ASSPPFPTDTQY

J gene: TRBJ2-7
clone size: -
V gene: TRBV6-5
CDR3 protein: ASSYPGTYEQY

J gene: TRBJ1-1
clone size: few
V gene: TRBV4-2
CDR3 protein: ASSSGLGNTEAF

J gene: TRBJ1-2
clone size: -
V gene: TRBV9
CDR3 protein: ASSVGDRGTANYGYT

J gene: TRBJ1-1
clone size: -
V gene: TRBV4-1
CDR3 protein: ASSQGRGGQNTEAF

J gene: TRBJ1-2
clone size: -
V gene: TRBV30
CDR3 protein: AWSNPGRNYGYT

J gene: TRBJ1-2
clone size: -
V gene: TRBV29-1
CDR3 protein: SVEGQGLGNYGYT

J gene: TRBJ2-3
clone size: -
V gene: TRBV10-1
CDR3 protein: ASSEGVGTDTQY

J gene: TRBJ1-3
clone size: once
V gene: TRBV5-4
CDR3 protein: ASSLYSSGNTIY

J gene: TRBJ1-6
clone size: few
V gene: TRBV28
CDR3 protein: ASSSGDSPLH